Presented here are 18 T cell receptor beta chains from one specimen sequenced in a study of regulatory T cells in long-lasting Graves disease. As for time point: persistent/refractory GD, antithyroid drugs over 5 years with positive TRAb. From PBMCs, RNA was extracted and then used to make the TCR library. Arm-PCR of CDR3 regions with iRepertoire HTBI primers generated TCR beta libraries. A single record per CDR3 protein comes from TCRdb applying MiXCR to the multiplex PCR reads. The sample yields fewer than 450,000 distinct CDR3 sequences, about 20% seen once. This sample comprised peripheral blood mononuclear cells (PBMCs), obtained when the disease was refractory, from a patient treated with antithyroid drugs. These receptors were taken from a female donor with Graves disease.

This clonotype was detected ten times or more. V gene TRBV28 combines with J gene TRBJ1-1; 8 bases line up with TRBD1. The J segment lost 5 bases and the V segment lost 6 bases, leaving 11 bases of the junction unmatched. The CDR3 runs to 15 residues. The V gene's germline CDR1 is MDHEN and CDR2 SYDVKM. CDR3 loop: CASSSPGQGDTEAFF. The DNA for the CDR3 is TGTGCCAGCAGCTCACCCGGACAGGGCGATACTGAAGCTTTCTTT.

Notes on this clonotype: A much larger clone differs from this one at a single base, so this may be a read error. The rearrangement links TRBV12-3 or TRBV12-4 to TRBJ1-4; tentative D call: TRBD1 (5 bases). The germline V and J ends were trimmed by 0 bases and 8 bases, with 10 bases remaining between them. The CDR3 loop spans 14 amino acids. CDR3 bases: TGTGCCAGCAGTTTAGCGGCCGAGGGGGAAAAACTGTTTTTT. Translating it yields CASSLAAEGEKLFF.

CDR3 in DNA: TGTGCCAGCAGTGATTTTCTCGGCTTGTACACAGATACGCAGTATTTT. Amino acids: CASSDFLGLYTDTQYF. The V call is TRBV2, the J call TRBJ2-3; the D is unclear. This CDR3 is 16 amino acids long. V gave up 3 bases and J gave up 2 bases, with 15 bases separating them. Germline loops: CDR1 SNHLY, CDR2 FYNNEI.

In its sample, this clonotype was seen many times. The rearrangement links TRBV7-8 to TRBJ2-2, with D tentatively TRBD2 (5 bases). This CDR3 has 16 residues. The germline V gene has CDR1 SGHVS and CDR2 FQNEAQ. The V end was cut by 5 bases, the J end by 3 bases, with 16 bases between. CDR3 in amino acids: CASSSRRGWDTGELFF. The CDR3 DNA is TGTGCCAGCAGCAGCCGACGGGGATGGGACACCGGGGAGCTGTTTTTT. Supplemented by reference TRBV7-8 and TRBJ2-2, the full variable domain reads GAGVSQSPRYKVAKRGQDVALRCDPISGHVSLFWYQQALGQGPEFLTYFQNEAQLDKSGLPSDRFFAERPEGSVSTLKIQRTQQEDSAVYLCASSSRRGWDTGELFFGEGSRLTVL.

This clonotype was counted only a few times. The chain uses TRBV7-9 and TRBJ2-7; TRBD2 might be the D (6 bases). Per the germline V gene, CDR1 is SEHNR and CDR2 is FQNEAQ (reference sequence). CDR3 length equals 13 residues. V was clipped by 8 bases and J by 5 bases, with 16 bases between them. CDR3 loop: CASRFDGGDEQYF. In DNA form, the CDR3 reads TGTGCCAGCCGGTTTGACGGCGGGGACGAGCAGTACTTC.

In this sample, this clonotype turned up many times. The rearrangement joins TRBV6-9 to TRBJ1-5; TRBD1 matches 9 bases. This CDR3 has 15 residues. V dropped 3 bases and J dropped 3; count of bases not matched to a gene: 3. Germline CDR1 MNHGY, CDR2 SVAAGI. The CDR3 protein is CASSYDRGNNQPQHF. The CDR3 DNA is TGTGCCAGCAGTTACGACAGGGGGAACAATCAGCCCCAGCATTTT.

The rearrangement joins TRBV12-3 or TRBV12-4 to TRBJ2-7, with D possibly TRBD1 on 6 matching bases. V dropped 3 bases and J dropped 2 bases, with 11 bases sitting between them. This CDR3 spans 14 amino acids. The DNA for the CDR3 is TGTGCCAGCAGTTTGGGGGCCCAAACCTACGAGCAGTACTTC. It is translated as CASSLGAQTYEQYF.

This clonotype was detected only a few times. The V and J genes are TRBV20-1 and TRBJ2-5; TRBD2 matches 12 bases. CDR3 length: 21 residues. Trimming took 0 bases from V and 4 from J; bases not matched to a gene: 21. The germline gives CDR1 DFQATT, CDR2 SNEGSKA (reference sequence). The CDR3 DNA is TGCAGTGCTAGAGATTACCGCGCTAGCGGGAGGGCCGGGCTTTTTCGAGAGACCCAGTACTTC. This codes for CSARDYRASGRAGLFRETQYF.

This clonotype was detected a few times. V gene TRBV7-3 combines with J gene TRBJ2-2; D remains unclear. From germline, CDR1 is SGHTA and CDR2 FQGTGA. The CDR3 is 13 amino acids. Trimming cost V 0 bases and J 6 bases, with 5 bases left between them. The CDR3 DNA is TGTGCCAGCAGCTTAACTCACGCCGGGGAGCTGTTTTTT. Protein: CASSLTHAGELFF.

This chain uses TRBV11-2 with TRBJ2-2; 12 bases map to TRBD2. Germline trimming cut 5 bases from V and 6 bases from J; bases unmatched to any gene: 7. Germline-derived CDR1 and CDR2 are SGHAT and FQNNGV. This CDR3 has 16 amino acids. CDR3 sequence reads: CASSPLAGGTSGELFF. Here the CDR3 DNA reads TGTGCCAGCAGCCCCCTAGCGGGGGGGACCTCCGGGGAGCTGTTTTTT.

This chain links TRBV6-2 or TRBV6-3 with TRBJ1-5; tentatively, D is TRBD1 (6 bases). Germline CDR1 is MNHEY and CDR2 is SVGEGT. V was clipped by 0 bases and J by 5 bases, with 20 bases between them. The CDR3 runs to 18 residues. CDR3 protein: CASSYSTGTRTVDQPQHF. CDR3 nucleotide sequence: TGTGCCAGCAGTTACTCCACCGGGACAAGAACCGTCGATCAGCCCCAGCATTTT.

The chain joins TRBV20-1 to TRBJ2-7; D is uncertain. The CDR3 length is 15 residues. V shed 3 bases and J shed 3 bases, with 18 bases lying between them. Germline-derived CDR1 and CDR2 are DFQATT and SNEGSKA (reference sequence). The CDR3 spells CSASPSREKGYEQYF. In DNA, the CDR3 is TGCAGTGCTAGCCCCTCTAGGGAAAAAGGCTACGAGCAGTACTTC.

The genes are TRBV7-9 and TRBJ1-1, with 8 positions matching TRBD1. V was clipped by 3 bases and J by 4 bases; unmatched bases: 13. CDR3 length: 17 residues. Germline values: CDR1 SEHNR, CDR2 FQNEAQ (reference sequence). The CDR3 nucleotides read TGTGCCAGCAGCTTCGGACAGGGAGGCCGTGGGGGCACTGAAGCTTTCTTT. This encodes CASSFGQGGRGGTEAFF. The entire variable domain, with the rest obtained from reference TRBV7-9 and TRBJ1-1, is as follows: DTGVSQNPRHKITKRGQNVTFRCDPISEHNRLYWYRQTLGQGPEFLTYFQNEAQLEKSRLLSDRFSAERPKGSFSTLEIQRTEQGDSAMYLCASSFGQGGRGGTEAFFGQGTRLTVV.

This clonotype occurred many times. This chain joins TRBV19 and TRBJ1-5, with 9 bases identical to TRBD1. With 9 bases clipped from V and 4 bases from J, the junction kept 10 bases outside the gene matches. Germline V gene lookup returns CDR1 LNHDA and CDR2 SQIVND (reference sequence). The CDR3 length is 15 residues. CDR3 amino acids: CASSPETGGNQPQHF. The CDR3 coding sequence is TGTGCCAGCTCACCGGAGACAGGGGGGAATCAGCCCCAGCATTTT.

This clonotype was detected a few times. V is TRBV15 and J is TRBJ2-3; 9 bases fit TRBD1. V dropped 4 bases and J dropped 2; count of bases not matched to a gene: 4. This CDR3 is 15 amino acids long. CDR1 and CDR2 (germline): LNHNV, YYDKDF (reference sequence). The CDR3: CATSTGQGPTDTQYF. CDR3 nucleotide sequence: TGTGCCACCAGCACCGGACAGGGGCCCACAGATACGCAGTATTTT.

A single count supports this clonotype. This chain joins TRBV7-9 and TRBJ2-7; 9 bases are a match to TRBD2. Germline assignment: CDR1 SEHNR and CDR2 FQNEAQ (reference sequence). J gave up 4 bases and V 0 bases, and 4 bases lay outside the gene matches. CDR3 size: 15 residues. The CDR3 protein is CASSLAEAGGYEQYF. The CDR3 DNA follows: TGTGCCAGCAGCTTAGCTGAAGCGGGAGGATACGAGCAGTACTTC.

This clonotype occurred many times. The junction differs from germline at one of its ends, possibly a read error. The CDR3 nucleotides are TGTGCCACCAGTCGCCCCAACTATGGCTACACCTTC. It is translated as CATSRPNYGYTF. V is TRBV6-1 and J is TRBJ1-2; D ambiguous. Germline values: CDR1 MNHNS, CDR2 SASEGT. The CDR3 consists of 12 residues.

In its sample, this clonotype was seen many times. This chain uses TRBV28 with TRBJ1-1; D gene ambiguous. From germline, CDR1 is MDHEN and CDR2 SYDVKM. Deletions cut 6 bases from V and 0 bases from J, with 14 bases between. The CDR3 extends over 15 amino acids. The CDR3 region is CASSYQGIMNTEAFF. In nucleotides, the CDR3 is TGTGCCAGCAGCTACCAAGGGATCATGAACACTGAAGCTTTCTTT.